The 27 T cell receptor beta chains given below trace back to one sample, sequenced in a study of early stage breast cancer tumors. Profiling relied on immunoSEQ multiplex PCR, and the TCRdb table lists in-frame clones only, not all of them. The sample yields more than 8,500 clones, 78% seen once. Sequenced material: normal breast tissue next to the tumor. The receptors originated from a person between 35 and 49 years old with breast cancer.

The V and J genes are TRBV7-9 and TRBJ2-1; D may be TRBD2 (5 bases). The CDR3 length is 15 residues. With 5 bases removed from V and 5 bases from J, the gap between germline ends came to 16 bases. Germline lookup yields CDR1 SEHNR and CDR2 FQNEAQ (reference sequence). CDR3 sequence reads: CASSLWGVGNNEQFF. DNA of the CDR3: TGTGCCAGCAGCCTCTGGGGAGTCGGCAACAATGAGCAGTTCTTC.

The chain couples TRBV7-2 to TRBJ2-5; TRBD2 might be the D (5 bases). The ends were cut back, 6 bases at V and 1 base at J, with 12 bases in the middle. CDR1 SGHTA and CDR2 FQGNSA come from the germline V gene. This CDR3 has 14 residues. The DNA of the CDR3 is TGTGCCAGCAGAAAGGCGGGCAGCCAAGAGACCCAGTACTTC. This encodes CASRKAGSQETQYF.

The rearrangement uses TRBV15 and TRBJ2-2; possible D gene TRBD1, 6 bases. Germline-derived CDR1 and CDR2 are LNHNV and YYDKDF (reference sequence). Trimming cost V 3 bases and J 4 bases, with 9 bases left between them. The CDR3 is made up of 14 amino acids. The CDR3: CATSRDRTTGELFF. CDR3 DNA: TGTGCCACCAGCAGGGACAGAACCACCGGGGAGCTGTTTTTT.

The V call is TRBV11-3, the J call TRBJ2-7; TRBD2 matches at 7 bases. Germline V gene lookup returns CDR1 SGHNT and CDR2 YENEEA. After removal of 5 bases from V and 1 base from J, the junction contained 8 bases not matched to a gene. The CDR3 is 15 residues long. The CDR3 coding sequence is TGTGCCAGCAGCCCTTCCTTGGGACTATCCTACGAGCAGTACTTC. Its protein product is CASSPSLGLSYEQYF.

The chain recombines TRBV5-1 with TRBJ2-3; 7 bases match TRBD2. V shed 4 bases and J 5 bases; nucleotides not matched to a gene: 10. Germline CDR1 reads SGHRS; CDR2 reads YFSETQ. CDR3 length: 15 residues. The CDR3 DNA reads TGCGCCAGCAGCCCCTCGGGAGGCCCCCAAGATACGCAGTATTTT. Its protein is CASSPSGGPQDTQYF. The whole variable domain, filled in from reference TRBV5-1 and TRBJ2-3, reads KAGVTQTPRYLIKTRGQQVTLSCSPISGHRSVSWYQQTPGQGLQFLFEYFSETQRNKGNFPGRFSGRQFSNSRSEMNVSTLELGDSALYLCASSPSGGPQDTQYFGPGTRLTVL.

This chain joins TRBV11-2 and TRBJ2-2; D is unclear. The germline gives CDR1 SGHAT, CDR2 FQNNGV. V lost 3 bases, J lost 2 bases, and 13 bases lay in between. There are 16 residues in the CDR3. In DNA form, the CDR3 reads TGTGCCAGCAGCTTTTCCCCTACGGTAAACACCGGGGAGCTGTTTTTT. Its translation is CASSFSPTVNTGELFF. Full variable domain (missing parts from reference TRBV11-2 and TRBJ2-2): EAGVAQSPRYKIIEKRQSVAFWCNPISGHATLYWYQQILGQGPKLLIQFQNNGVVDDSQLPKDRFSAERLKGVDSTLKIQPAKLEDSAVYLCASSFSPTVNTGELFFGEGSRLTVL.

This chain uses TRBV6-5 with TRBJ2-3, with 11 bases lining up with TRBD2. V lost 2 bases, J lost 6 bases, and 4 bases stayed unmatched. This CDR3 is 15 amino acids long. From germline, CDR1 is MNHEY and CDR2 SVGAGI. CDR3 sequence (DNA): TGTGCCAGCAGTTACACAGCTAGCGGGAGGGATACGCAGTATTTT. Amino acid sequence: CASSYTASGRDTQYF.

This chain connects TRBV7-6 to TRBJ2-3, with D hard to call. The V gene's germline CDR1 is SGHVS and CDR2 FNYEAQ. The V gene lost 3 bases and the J gene lost 1 base, with 5 bases spanning the gap. The CDR3 is 13 amino acids. In nucleotides, the CDR3 is TGTGCCAGCAGCTTCACAGGCACAGATACGCAGTATTTT. This translates into CASSFTGTDTQYF. The whole variable domain, remainder taken from reference TRBV7-6 and TRBJ2-3, is GAGVSQSPRYKVTKRGQDVALRCDPISGHVSLYWYRQALGQGPEFLTYFNYEAQQDKSGLPNDRFSAERPEGSISTLTIQRTEQRDSAMYRCASSFTGTDTQYFGPGTRLTVL.

Notes on this clone: The missing conserved phenylalanine or tryptophan at the end of this CDR3 makes a read error likely. The limits of the CDR3 on the DNA are not certain, so only TCRdb's listed CDR3 is given. CDR3 loop: CASSLSNLAGGPEK. The chain couples TRBV27 to TRBJ2-7; the DNA was not used to check the table's D call, TRBD2. CDR1 is MNHEY and CDR2 is SMNVEV in the germline V gene (reference sequence). The CDR3 is 14 residues long, ends included.

This chain uses TRBV5-6 with TRBJ1-3; TRBD1 matches at 7 bases. V lost 4 bases, J lost 3 bases, and 10 bases stayed unmatched. The CDR3 spans 16 residues. CDR1 SGHDT and CDR2 YYEEEE come from the germline V gene. CDR3: CASSPRGGFFGNTIYF. The CDR3 DNA reads as TGTGCCAGCAGCCCCAGGGGGGGGTTCTTTGGAAACACCATATATTTT.

The gene calls are TRBV7-8 and TRBJ1-4, with 9 bases fitting TRBD1. The CDR3 runs 14 residues. Germline values: CDR1 SGHVS, CDR2 FQNEAQ. V was pared by 3 bases and J by 6 bases, with 2 bases of the junction left unmatched. The CDR3 region is CASSFRTGDEKLFF. The CDR3 DNA reads as TGTGCCAGCAGCTTCAGGACAGGGGATGAAAAACTGTTTTTT.

The chain has TRBV5-4 and TRBJ2-5, with 10 bases identical to TRBD1. J was trimmed by 4 bases and V by 4 bases; bases with no gene match: 10. This CDR3 comprises 16 residues. Germline V CDR1 and CDR2: SGHNT, YYREEE (reference sequence). In DNA, the CDR3 is TGTGCCAGCAGCCAAGAGGGACAGGGGCGCGCAGAGACCCAGTACTTC. Residues: CASSQEGQGRAETQYF.

The gene calls are TRBV6-4 and TRBJ1-1; D might be TRBD1 (6 bases). This CDR3 comprises 13 residues. Germline CDR1 reads MRHNA; CDR2 reads SNTAGT. The V end lost 7 bases, the J end lost 1 base, and 10 bases lay between the germline ends. CDR3 coding DNA: TGTGCCAGCATGGAGACAGGGAACACTGAAGCTTTCTTT. Encoded protein: CASMETGNTEAFF.

The V and J genes are TRBV5-6 and TRBJ1-4; 7 bases agree with TRBD1. J was trimmed by 8 bases and V by 4 bases; bases with no gene match: 5. Germline V gene sequence: CDR1 SGHDT, CDR2 YYEEEE. CDR3 length equals 13 residues. This chain's CDR3 is CASSERDREKLFF. CDR3 sequence (DNA): TGTGCCAGCAGCGAGCGGGACAGAGAAAAACTGTTTTTT.

The rearrangement joins TRBV11-2 to TRBJ2-5; TRBD2 agrees at 7 bases. Germline CDR1 reads SGHAT; CDR2 reads FQNNGV. The V segment lost 2 bases and the J segment 5 bases; nucleotides outside the gene matches: 8. This CDR3 is built from 15 residues. CDR3 in DNA: TGTGCCAGCAGCTTAAGTACGGGAGGAGGTGAGACCCAGTACTTC. Translated: CASSLSTGGGETQYF.

The rearrangement links TRBV7-3 to TRBJ2-1; D unresolved. V lost 3 bases and J 2 bases, leaving 11 bases between the germline ends. CDR1 is SGHTA and CDR2 is FQGTGA in the germline V gene. The CDR3 is 15 amino acids. In DNA, the CDR3 is TGTGCCAGCAGCTTGGGCCGAAAACCCTACAATGAGCAGTTCTTC. Translated, it gives CASSLGRKPYNEQFF.

The J gene is TRBJ2-7, the V gene TRBV5-1; TRBD2 might be the D (6 bases). CDR1 and CDR2 from the germline V gene are SGHRS and YFSETQ. The CDR3 runs to 13 residues. V was trimmed by 0 bases and J by 5 bases, leaving 9 bases between them. The CDR3 DNA reads TGCGCCAGCAGCTTGGTGGGAGGACACGAGCAGTACTTC. It yields the protein CASSLVGGHEQYF. The complete variable domain, with remaining parts taken from reference TRBV5-1 and TRBJ2-7, reads KAGVTQTPRYLIKTRGQQVTLSCSPISGHRSVSWYQQTPGQGLQFLFEYFSETQRNKGNFPGRFSGRQFSNSRSEMNVSTLELGDSALYLCASSLVGGHEQYFGPGTRLTVT.

The rearrangement links TRBV28 to TRBJ2-7; 7 positions agree with TRBD2. CDR1 MDHEN and CDR2 SYDVKM come from the germline V gene. J was trimmed by 5 bases and V by 1 base; bases with no gene match: 11. The CDR3 totals 16 residues. CDR3 nucleotides: TGTGCCAGCAGTTTATTGGGCGGGAGAGCCCGGAACGAGCAGTACTTC. Translating it yields CASSLLGGRARNEQYF. Using reference TRBV28 and TRBJ2-7 for the parts outside the CDR3, the full variable domain is DVKVTQSSRYLVKRTGEKVFLECVQDMDHENMFWYRQDPGLGLRLIYFSYDVKMKEKGDIPEGYSVSREKKERFSLILESASTNQTSMYLCASSLLGGRARNEQYFGPGTRLTVT.

This clone occurred once. This chain joins TRBV27 and TRBJ2-1; D possibly corresponds to TRBD2 (5 bases). Germline V lookup: CDR1 MNHEY, CDR2 SMNVEV (reference sequence). Trimming cost V 6 bases and J 8 bases, with 20 bases left between them. This CDR3 is 15 amino acids long. The CDR3: CASRRESTLDDEQFF. The CDR3 coding sequence is TGTGCCAGCAGAAGGGAGTCCACCCTCGACGATGAGCAGTTCTTC.

The chain links TRBV10-3 to TRBJ2-2; D is possibly TRBD1 (6 bases). The ends were cut back, 4 bases at V and 3 bases at J, with 9 bases in the middle. This CDR3 is built from 14 residues. Germline CDR1 reads ENHRY; CDR2 reads SYGVKD. The CDR3 here is CAISGTVDTGELFF. The DNA of the CDR3 is TGTGCCATCAGTGGGACAGTGGACACCGGGGAGCTGTTTTTT.

This chain connects TRBV6-5 to TRBJ2-7; TRBD1 agrees at 12 bases. Germline CDR1 MNHEY, CDR2 SVGAGI. The CDR3 runs 15 residues. V lost 1 base to trimming and J lost 4 bases; unmatched junction nucleotides: 2. CDR3 bases: TGTGCCAGCAGTTACTTGGGACAGGGGGCTTACGAGCAGTACTTC. Protein: CASSYLGQGAYEQYF.

The gene calls are TRBV19 and TRBJ2-2, with 13 nucleotides matching TRBD2. Germline CDR1 reads LNHDA; CDR2 reads SQIVND (reference sequence). V was clipped by 4 bases and J by 7 bases; unmatched bases: 9. The CDR3 runs 17 residues. The chain's CDR3 is CASSTRRTSGSHGELFF. Here the CDR3 DNA reads TGTGCCAGTAGTACTCGAAGGACTAGCGGGAGTCACGGGGAGCTGTTTTTT.

The V and J genes are TRBV7-9 and TRBJ2-5; 11 bases line up with TRBD2. Per germline, CDR1 SEHNR and CDR2 FQNEAQ (reference sequence). The V and J ends lost 7 bases and 5 bases, in that order; junction bases with no gene match: 15. The CDR3 has 17 residues. CDR3 residues: CASTLSPGTSGMETQYF. The DNA of the CDR3 is TGTGCCAGCACCCTCTCGCCCGGGACTAGCGGTATGGAGACCCAGTACTTC.

The chain carries TRBV9 and TRBJ1-4; tentatively, D is TRBD1 (5 bases). Germline lookup yields CDR1 SGDLS and CDR2 YYNGEE. The ends were cut back, 0 bases at V and 8 bases at J, with 14 bases in the middle. The CDR3 consists of 15 residues. The CDR3 spells CASSVGGGLDEKLFF. The DNA for the CDR3 is TGTGCCAGCAGCGTAGGGGGGGGGTTGGACGAAAAACTGTTTTTT.

The chain is built from TRBV23-1 and TRBJ1-1; 7 nucleotides match TRBD1. TRBV23-1 is annotated as an ORF whose role is uncertain. The V segment lost 0 bases and the J segment 10 bases; nucleotides outside the gene matches: 20. The CDR3 runs 18 residues. CDR3 DNA sequence: TGCGCCAGCAGTCAATCAAGAGGGGACAGAACATCGAGACATGGAGCTTTCTTT. This sequence encodes CASSQSRGDRTSRHGAFF.

This clone was recorded only once. The genes are TRBV11-2 and TRBJ2-3; 7 bases are shared with TRBD1. V shed 0 bases, J shed 6 bases, and the junction held 0 bases outside the gene matches. The CDR3 runs 13 residues. The germline V gene has CDR1 SGHAT and CDR2 FQNNGV. The CDR3 spells CASSLEQGDTQYF. The CDR3 coding sequence is TGTGCCAGCAGCTTAGAACAGGGGGATACGCAGTATTTT.

V gene TRBV4-2 combines with J gene TRBJ1-2; the D gene is possibly TRBD1 (6 bases). V was pared by 5 bases and J by 6 bases, with 13 bases between. Germline V gene data show CDR1 as LGHNA and CDR2 as YNFKEQ. The CDR3 loop spans 13 amino acids. The CDR3 region has the DNA TGTGCCAGCAGCACCGGACAGAGAGATGGCTACACCTTC. Its protein is CASSTGQRDGYTF.